This T cell receptor (beta chain) was observed in a study of cytomegalovirus exposure and HLA in healthy donors. Study-level findings and limits: Cytomegalovirus association was listed for 164 TCR beta chains. Analyzed later, most CMV-associated TCR beta chains appeared HLA-restricted. A cluster of highly shared sequence variants was likely a sequencing artifact.

Regarding this clone: The antigen remains undetermined.

CDR3 length equals 14 residues. CDR1 and CDR2 from the germline V gene are MNHNS and SASEGT. With V trimmed by 4 bases and J by 7 bases, 8 bases remained unmatched. The PCR ran on 60 Vbeta and 13 Jbeta primers. Generated by immunoSEQ multiplex PCR, the TCRdb table keeps only in-frame clones and is missing some. The table shows roughly 80,000 clones, with under 80% occurring only once. This receptor was taken from a woman in her forties or fifties in good health and CMV-seropositive. The chain carries TRBV6-1 and TRBJ2-3, with 7 positions matching TRBD2. The sample was PBMCs. CDR3 DNA sequence: TGTGCCAGCAGTGTAAGCGGGGAAACGAATACGCAGTATTTT. Translating gives CASSVSGETNTQYF.